This T cell receptor (beta chain) was sequenced in a study of blood T cell repertoires in COVID-19. Study at large: Sites in the United States, Italy and Spain provided acute and convalescent COVID-19 samples.

Clones were read by immunoSEQ multiplex PCR, and TCRdb kept only the in-frame ones, dropping some. Of more than 200,000 clones listed, more than 75% are singletons. The CDR3 has 15 residues. V trimming: 2 bases; J trimming: 6 bases; junction bases outside the gene matches: 7. The V gene's germline CDR1 is MNHNY and CDR2 SVGAGI (reference sequence). The receptor comes from a woman aged 55-75 years with COVID-19, enrolled during active disease. The chain couples TRBV6-6 to TRBJ2-7; 10 nucleotides align to TRBD1. Sequencing used peripheral blood. Here the CDR3 reads CASSYLTRTGGEQYF. DNA of the CDR3: TGTGCCAGCAGTTACCTGACGAGGACAGGGGGCGAGCAGTACTTC.